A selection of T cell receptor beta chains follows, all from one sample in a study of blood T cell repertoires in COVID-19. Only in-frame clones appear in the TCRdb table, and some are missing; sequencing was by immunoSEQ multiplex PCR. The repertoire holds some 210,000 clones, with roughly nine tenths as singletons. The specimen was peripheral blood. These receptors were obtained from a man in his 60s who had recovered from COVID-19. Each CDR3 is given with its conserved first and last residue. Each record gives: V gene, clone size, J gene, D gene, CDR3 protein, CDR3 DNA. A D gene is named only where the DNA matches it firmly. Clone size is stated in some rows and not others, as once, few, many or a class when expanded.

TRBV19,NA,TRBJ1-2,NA,CASSIETGRGGYTF,TGTGCCAGTAGTATAGAAACAGGGCGAGGAGGCTACACCTTC
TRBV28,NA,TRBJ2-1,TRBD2,CASRPFGTSSYNEQFF,TGTGCCAGCAGACCGTTTGGGACTAGTTCATACAATGAGCAGTTCTTC
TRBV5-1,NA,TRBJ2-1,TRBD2,CASSPDTSGGLGNEQFF,TGCGCCAGCAGCCCAGACACTAGCGGGGGGTTGGGCAATGAGCAGTTCTTC
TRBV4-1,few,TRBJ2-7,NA,CASSHPGLSSYEQYF,TGCGCCAGCAGCCACCCGGGACTCAGCTCCTACGAGCAGTACTTC
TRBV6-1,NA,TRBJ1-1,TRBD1,CASSENKGAGF,TGTGCCAGCAGTGAAAACAAGGGGGCGGGTTTT
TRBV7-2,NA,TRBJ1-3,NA,CASSPGGGTIYF,TGTGCCAGCAGTCCGGGGGGGGGCACCATATATTTT
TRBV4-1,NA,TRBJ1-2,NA,CASSQGLREGYGYTF,TGCGCCAGCAGCCAAGGACTCAGGGAGGGCTATGGCTACACCTTC
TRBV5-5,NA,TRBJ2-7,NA,CASSWVGTRDYEQYF,TGTGCCAGCAGCTGGGTCGGGACAAGGGACTACGAGCAGTACTTC
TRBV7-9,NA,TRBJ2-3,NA,CASSFGAGSTDTQYF,TGTGCCAGCAGCTTCGGGGCGGGGAGCACAGATACGCAGTATTTT
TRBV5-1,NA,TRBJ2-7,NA,CASSLWQGNNEQYF,TGCGCCAGCAGCTTATGGCAGGGAAACAACGAGCAGTACTTC